This T cell receptor beta chain derives from a study of identical twins. Trimming took off 0 bases at V and 2 bases at J, with 8 bases between the two ends. CDR3 length: 14 residues. Germline assignment: CDR1 SGHDN and CDR2 FVKESK. Each CDR3 protein gets one entry after TCRdb re-called the 5' RACE reads with MiXCR. The table shows 690,000 or so distinct CDR3 sequences, with less than 10% occurring only once. A few counts support this clonotype. This sample was also put to use in a study of yellow fever vaccine responses in identical twins.

The chain has TRBV14 and TRBJ2-7, with D hard to call. This receptor was obtained from a woman under 30 in good health. The sequenced material came from PBMCs. Here the CDR3 DNA reads TGTGCCAGCAGCCAAGATATTGGGCCCTACGAGCAGTACTTC. It yields the protein CASSQDIGPYEQYF.